These T cell receptor beta chains were read from a single sample in a study of Ad26.COV2.S vaccination and SARS-CoV-2 variants. The repertoire was sequenced with immunoSEQ multiplex PCR; TCRdb's copy has only in-frame clones and lacks some. The sample contains a few hundred thousand clones, roughly 88% of which appear only once. The sample was peripheral blood, taken in a trial of Ad26.COV2.S vaccine versus placebo. These receptor sequences come from a person aged 18 to 65 who received the Ad26.COV2.S COVID-19 vaccine or a placebo. The CDR3 runs from the conserved cysteine through the conserved F or W. Each record gives: D gene, J gene, clone size, V gene, CDR3 protein, CDR3 DNA. D genes are given only for firm matches. Size is stated for part of the rows, as once, few or many counts, or as a class when the clone is expanded.

NA,TRBJ1-2,NA,TRBV7-2,CASSLAGGQGLGYTF,TGTGCCAGCAGCTTAGCTGGGGGGCAGGGCCTCGGCTACACCTTC
NA,TRBJ1-2,once,TRBV12-5,CASGPQGWYGYTF,TGTGCTAGTGGACCCCAGGGCTGGTATGGCTACACCTTC
NA,TRBJ2-1,NA,TRBV4-1,CASRVQGVEGNEQFF,TGCGCCAGCAGGGTCCAGGGAGTGGAGGGGAATGAGCAGTTCTTC
NA,TRBJ1-1,NA,TRBV13,CASSLQQGLRTEAFF,TGTGCCAGCAGCTTACAACAGGGACTTAGGACTGAAGCTTTCTTT
TRBD1,TRBJ2-1,NA,TRBV7-2,CASLKTGGSYNEQFF,TGTGCCAGCCTAAAGACAGGGGGATCCTACAATGAGCAGTTCTTC
NA,TRBJ1-4,NA,TRBV9,CASSAASTNEKLFF,TGTGCCAGCAGCGCAGCCTCAACTAATGAAAAACTGTTTTTT
NA,TRBJ1-2,once,TRBV28,CASSSLNYGYTF,TGTGCCAGCAGTTCCTTGAACTATGGCTACACCTTC
TRBD2,TRBJ2-3,NA,TRBV9,CASSVGFRESGSSTDTQYF,TGTGCCAGCAGCGTAGGGTTCCGGGAAAGCGGGAGTAGCACAGATACGCAGTATTTT
NA,TRBJ2-3,NA,TRBV29-1,CSVRWAGSTDTQYF,TGCAGCGTTCGCTGGGCGGGGAGCACAGATACGCAGTATTTT
NA,TRBJ1-2,NA,TRBV5-4,CASSSLVELGGYTF,TGTGCCAGCAGCTCCCTCGTGGAACTGGGTGGCTACACCTTC
TRBD1,TRBJ2-7,NA,TRBV10-3,CAISEGTGEEQYF,TGTGCCATCAGTGAGGGGACAGGGGAAGAGCAGTACTTC
TRBD1,TRBJ2-2,NA,TRBV25-1,CASSDSKTGSTGELFF,TGTGCCAGCAGTGACTCGAAGACAGGGTCCACCGGGGAGCTGTTTTTT
TRBD1,TRBJ1-2,NA,TRBV5-6,CASSDGTGGFDTLNGYTF,TGTGCCAGCAGCGACGGGACAGGGGGCTTTGATACCTTGAATGGCTACACCTTC
NA,TRBJ2-6,NA,TRBV12-3/TRBV12-4,CASRTGANVLTF,TGTGCCAGCAGAACTGGGGCCAACGTCCTGACTTTC
TRBD1,TRBJ1-1,NA,TRBV4-1,CASSQEGTGTAEAFF,TGCGCCAGCAGCCAAGAGGGGACAGGGACAGCTGAAGCTTTCTTT
NA,TRBJ1-3,NA,TRBV29-1,CSVEGVLNSGNTIYF,TGCAGCGTTGAGGGGGTCCTCAACTCTGGAAACACCATATATTTT
NA,TRBJ1-1,NA,TRBV6-5,CASSYYGTEAFF,TGTGCCAGCAGTTACTACGGGACCGAAGCTTTCTTT
NA,TRBJ2-3,NA,TRBV30,CAWTKFWDTQYF,TGTGCCTGGACCAAATTCTGGGATACGCAGTATTTT
NA,TRBJ1-1,once,TRBV18,CASSPLQGAEAFF,TGTGCCAGCTCACCTCTCCAGGGCGCTGAAGCTTTCTTT
NA,TRBJ2-2,NA,TRBV4-3,CASSHSPGHPNTGELFF,TGCGCCAGCAGCCACTCCCCGGGACACCCGAACACCGGGGAGCTGTTTTTT
TRBD2,TRBJ2-3,NA,TRBV7-9,CASSLWSSGSRSDTQYF,TGTGCCAGCAGCTTATGGTCTAGCGGGTCCAGATCAGATACGCAGTATTTT
NA,TRBJ2-5,NA,TRBV19,CASSVRPGETQYF,TGTGCCAGTAGTGTCCGCCCCGGGGAGACCCAGTACTTC
NA,TRBJ1-2,NA,TRBV3-1/TRBV3-2,CASSQIPSILYGYTF,TGTGCCAGCAGCCAAATCCCATCAATCCTCTATGGCTACACCTTC
NA,TRBJ2-3,NA,TRBV15,CATSRDSSTDTQYF,TGTGCCACCAGCAGAGATTCGAGCACAGATACGCAGTATTTT
NA,TRBJ2-3,NA,TRBV10-3,CAIGVSAGDTQYF,TGTGCCATCGGAGTAAGCGCCGGGGATACGCAGTATTTT
NA,TRBJ1-4,once,TRBV5-5,CASSLATPEKLFF,TGTGCCAGCAGCTTGGCGACCCCTGAAAAACTGTTTTTT
TRBD2,TRBJ2-4,NA,TRBV9,CASSPGLAVLAKNIQYF,TGTGCCAGCAGCCCGGGACTAGCGGTGCTAGCCAAAAACATTCAGTACTTC
NA,TRBJ2-3,NA,TRBV11-2,CASSLGLANTDTQYF,TGTGCCAGCAGCTTAGGTTTGGCTAACACAGATACGCAGTATTTT
NA,TRBJ1-3,NA,TRBV4-3,CASSQEVLLNSGNTIYF,TGCGCCAGCAGCCAAGAAGTGCTGTTGAACTCTGGAAACACCATATATTTT
NA,TRBJ2-3,NA,TRBV7-9,CASSQDRISTDTQYF,TGTGCCAGCAGTCAAGACAGGATTAGCACAGATACGCAGTATTTT
NA,TRBJ1-5,NA,TRBV6-5,CASRFSGDQPQHF,TGTGCCAGCAGATTCTCAGGGGATCAGCCCCAGCATTTT
NA,TRBJ2-7,NA,TRBV6-5,CASRAQGTPYEQYF,TGTGCCAGCAGGGCACAGGGAACACCCTACGAGCAGTACTTC
NA,TRBJ2-2,NA,TRBV15,CATSRPSKSGGGNTGELFF,TGTGCCACCAGCAGACCCTCGAAGAGTGGGGGAGGGAACACCGGGGAGCTGTTTTTT
NA,TRBJ2-2,NA,TRBV5-4,CASSLGMANTGELFF,TGTGCCAGCAGCTTGGGAATGGCGAACACCGGGGAGCTGTTTTTT
NA,TRBJ2-6,NA,TRBV6-5,CASRSLGSGANVLTF,TGTGCCAGCAGATCGTTAGGGTCTGGGGCCAACGTCCTGACTTTC
NA,TRBJ1-2,NA,TRBV7-2,CASSLVGQNYGYTF,TGTGCCAGCAGCTTAGTCGGACAGAACTATGGCTACACCTTC
NA,TRBJ1-1,NA,TRBV19,CASSPGDNTEAFF,TGTGCCAGTAGTCCGGGGGATAACACTGAAGCTTTCTTT
NA,TRBJ1-4,NA,TRBV18,CASSPQRDRGNEKLFF,TGTGCCAGCTCACCACAAAGGGATCGGGGAAATGAAAAACTGTTTTTT
TRBD1,TRBJ2-1,NA,TRBV28,CASSFLTGVNEQFF,TGTGCCAGCAGTTTCCTTACAGGGGTCAATGAGCAGTTCTTC
NA,TRBJ2-4,NA,TRBV28,CASKRQGSFNF,TGTGCCAGCAAACGGCAGGGCTCGTTTAACTTC
TRBD2,TRBJ2-5,NA,TRBV27,CASSSLGGFRVQETQYF,TGTGCCAGCAGTTCCTTGGGGGGGTTTAGGGTCCAAGAGACCCAGTACTTC
NA,TRBJ1-1,NA,TRBV12-3/TRBV12-4,CASSFGRSTEAFF,TGTGCCAGCAGTTTTGGGAGGAGCACTGAAGCTTTCTTT
NA,TRBJ1-2,NA,TRBV7-2,CASSRDRYYGYTF,TGTGCCAGCAGCCGGGACCGCTACTATGGCTACACCTTC
NA,TRBJ1-4,NA,TRBV19,CASSMGPRLVVGKLFF,TGTGCCAGTAGTATGGGGCCTAGGCTCGTGGTGGGAAAACTGTTTTTT
NA,TRBJ2-4,NA,TRBV10-3,CAISEFRGEENIQYF,TGTGCCATCAGTGAGTTCAGGGGAGAAGAAAACATTCAGTACTTC
TRBD1,TRBJ1-5,NA,TRBV7-2,CASSPFTGQGNQPQHF,TGTGCCAGCAGCCCCTTTACGGGACAGGGAAACCAGCCCCAGCATTTT
TRBD1,TRBJ1-2,few,TRBV9,CASSIPRTGERNGYTF,TGTGCCAGCAGCATACCTCGGACAGGCGAAAGAAATGGCTACACCTTC
NA,TRBJ1-1,NA,TRBV4-3,CASSLQVTGTEAFF,TGCGCCAGCAGCCTTCAGGTGACGGGCACTGAAGCTTTCTTT
NA,TRBJ2-2,NA,TRBV10-3,CAISAGGTTTGELFF,TGTGCCATCAGTGCCGGAGGAACAACCACCGGGGAGCTGTTTTTT
NA,TRBJ1-1,NA,TRBV6-1,CASSFILGNTEAFF,TGTGCCAGCAGTTTCATACTCGGGAACACTGAAGCTTTCTTT
NA,TRBJ1-5,NA,TRBV5-1,CASSLEGDGNQPQHF,TGCGCCAGCAGCTTGGAAGGGGACGGCAATCAGCCCCAGCATTTT
NA,TRBJ2-1,NA,TRBV9,CASSDPGGTEYNEQFF,TGTGCCAGCAGCGATCCAGGCGGGACAGAGTACAATGAGCAGTTCTTC
NA,TRBJ2-4,NA,TRBV5-8,CASSLRAAKNIQYF,TGTGCCAGCAGTCTCCGGGCCGCCAAAAACATTCAGTACTTC